The sequence of this T cell receptor (beta chain) was determined in a study of T cell responses to AZD1222 COVID-19 vaccine. With regard to this clone: Its matching antigen is unknown.

General study results and limits: Once two AZD1222 doses were given, Spike-specific TCR breadth and depth went up. Variant regions that are unmutated are reportedly the target of nearly half of spike-specific TCRs. Among vaccine-associated CD4 TCRs, coverage spanned spike, with dominance at 160-218 and 743-854. Baseline serology detected seropositivity in only a handful of AZD1222 recipients.

The protocol was immunoSEQ multiplex PCR, while the TCRdb copy is restricted to in-frame clones and leaves out a portion. The sample holds 96,000 or so clones; roughly 90% are singletons and the top ten take 26%. CDR1 and CDR2 from the germline V gene are LGHDT and YNNKEL (reference sequence). The ends lost 1 base at V and 1 base at J; junction bases unmatched: 3. The CDR3 runs to 17 residues. V usage is TRBV3-1 (or the pseudogene TRBV3-2) and J usage is TRBJ2-1; 11 bases match TRBD2. This sequence was found in an adult in good health. Sequencing was performed on peripheral blood, taken on day 0 of AZD1222 vaccination. CDR3 protein: CASSQARLAGSYNEQFF. The CDR3 nucleotides are TGTGCCAGCAGCCAAGCCAGACTAGCGGGATCCTACAATGAGCAGTTCTTC.